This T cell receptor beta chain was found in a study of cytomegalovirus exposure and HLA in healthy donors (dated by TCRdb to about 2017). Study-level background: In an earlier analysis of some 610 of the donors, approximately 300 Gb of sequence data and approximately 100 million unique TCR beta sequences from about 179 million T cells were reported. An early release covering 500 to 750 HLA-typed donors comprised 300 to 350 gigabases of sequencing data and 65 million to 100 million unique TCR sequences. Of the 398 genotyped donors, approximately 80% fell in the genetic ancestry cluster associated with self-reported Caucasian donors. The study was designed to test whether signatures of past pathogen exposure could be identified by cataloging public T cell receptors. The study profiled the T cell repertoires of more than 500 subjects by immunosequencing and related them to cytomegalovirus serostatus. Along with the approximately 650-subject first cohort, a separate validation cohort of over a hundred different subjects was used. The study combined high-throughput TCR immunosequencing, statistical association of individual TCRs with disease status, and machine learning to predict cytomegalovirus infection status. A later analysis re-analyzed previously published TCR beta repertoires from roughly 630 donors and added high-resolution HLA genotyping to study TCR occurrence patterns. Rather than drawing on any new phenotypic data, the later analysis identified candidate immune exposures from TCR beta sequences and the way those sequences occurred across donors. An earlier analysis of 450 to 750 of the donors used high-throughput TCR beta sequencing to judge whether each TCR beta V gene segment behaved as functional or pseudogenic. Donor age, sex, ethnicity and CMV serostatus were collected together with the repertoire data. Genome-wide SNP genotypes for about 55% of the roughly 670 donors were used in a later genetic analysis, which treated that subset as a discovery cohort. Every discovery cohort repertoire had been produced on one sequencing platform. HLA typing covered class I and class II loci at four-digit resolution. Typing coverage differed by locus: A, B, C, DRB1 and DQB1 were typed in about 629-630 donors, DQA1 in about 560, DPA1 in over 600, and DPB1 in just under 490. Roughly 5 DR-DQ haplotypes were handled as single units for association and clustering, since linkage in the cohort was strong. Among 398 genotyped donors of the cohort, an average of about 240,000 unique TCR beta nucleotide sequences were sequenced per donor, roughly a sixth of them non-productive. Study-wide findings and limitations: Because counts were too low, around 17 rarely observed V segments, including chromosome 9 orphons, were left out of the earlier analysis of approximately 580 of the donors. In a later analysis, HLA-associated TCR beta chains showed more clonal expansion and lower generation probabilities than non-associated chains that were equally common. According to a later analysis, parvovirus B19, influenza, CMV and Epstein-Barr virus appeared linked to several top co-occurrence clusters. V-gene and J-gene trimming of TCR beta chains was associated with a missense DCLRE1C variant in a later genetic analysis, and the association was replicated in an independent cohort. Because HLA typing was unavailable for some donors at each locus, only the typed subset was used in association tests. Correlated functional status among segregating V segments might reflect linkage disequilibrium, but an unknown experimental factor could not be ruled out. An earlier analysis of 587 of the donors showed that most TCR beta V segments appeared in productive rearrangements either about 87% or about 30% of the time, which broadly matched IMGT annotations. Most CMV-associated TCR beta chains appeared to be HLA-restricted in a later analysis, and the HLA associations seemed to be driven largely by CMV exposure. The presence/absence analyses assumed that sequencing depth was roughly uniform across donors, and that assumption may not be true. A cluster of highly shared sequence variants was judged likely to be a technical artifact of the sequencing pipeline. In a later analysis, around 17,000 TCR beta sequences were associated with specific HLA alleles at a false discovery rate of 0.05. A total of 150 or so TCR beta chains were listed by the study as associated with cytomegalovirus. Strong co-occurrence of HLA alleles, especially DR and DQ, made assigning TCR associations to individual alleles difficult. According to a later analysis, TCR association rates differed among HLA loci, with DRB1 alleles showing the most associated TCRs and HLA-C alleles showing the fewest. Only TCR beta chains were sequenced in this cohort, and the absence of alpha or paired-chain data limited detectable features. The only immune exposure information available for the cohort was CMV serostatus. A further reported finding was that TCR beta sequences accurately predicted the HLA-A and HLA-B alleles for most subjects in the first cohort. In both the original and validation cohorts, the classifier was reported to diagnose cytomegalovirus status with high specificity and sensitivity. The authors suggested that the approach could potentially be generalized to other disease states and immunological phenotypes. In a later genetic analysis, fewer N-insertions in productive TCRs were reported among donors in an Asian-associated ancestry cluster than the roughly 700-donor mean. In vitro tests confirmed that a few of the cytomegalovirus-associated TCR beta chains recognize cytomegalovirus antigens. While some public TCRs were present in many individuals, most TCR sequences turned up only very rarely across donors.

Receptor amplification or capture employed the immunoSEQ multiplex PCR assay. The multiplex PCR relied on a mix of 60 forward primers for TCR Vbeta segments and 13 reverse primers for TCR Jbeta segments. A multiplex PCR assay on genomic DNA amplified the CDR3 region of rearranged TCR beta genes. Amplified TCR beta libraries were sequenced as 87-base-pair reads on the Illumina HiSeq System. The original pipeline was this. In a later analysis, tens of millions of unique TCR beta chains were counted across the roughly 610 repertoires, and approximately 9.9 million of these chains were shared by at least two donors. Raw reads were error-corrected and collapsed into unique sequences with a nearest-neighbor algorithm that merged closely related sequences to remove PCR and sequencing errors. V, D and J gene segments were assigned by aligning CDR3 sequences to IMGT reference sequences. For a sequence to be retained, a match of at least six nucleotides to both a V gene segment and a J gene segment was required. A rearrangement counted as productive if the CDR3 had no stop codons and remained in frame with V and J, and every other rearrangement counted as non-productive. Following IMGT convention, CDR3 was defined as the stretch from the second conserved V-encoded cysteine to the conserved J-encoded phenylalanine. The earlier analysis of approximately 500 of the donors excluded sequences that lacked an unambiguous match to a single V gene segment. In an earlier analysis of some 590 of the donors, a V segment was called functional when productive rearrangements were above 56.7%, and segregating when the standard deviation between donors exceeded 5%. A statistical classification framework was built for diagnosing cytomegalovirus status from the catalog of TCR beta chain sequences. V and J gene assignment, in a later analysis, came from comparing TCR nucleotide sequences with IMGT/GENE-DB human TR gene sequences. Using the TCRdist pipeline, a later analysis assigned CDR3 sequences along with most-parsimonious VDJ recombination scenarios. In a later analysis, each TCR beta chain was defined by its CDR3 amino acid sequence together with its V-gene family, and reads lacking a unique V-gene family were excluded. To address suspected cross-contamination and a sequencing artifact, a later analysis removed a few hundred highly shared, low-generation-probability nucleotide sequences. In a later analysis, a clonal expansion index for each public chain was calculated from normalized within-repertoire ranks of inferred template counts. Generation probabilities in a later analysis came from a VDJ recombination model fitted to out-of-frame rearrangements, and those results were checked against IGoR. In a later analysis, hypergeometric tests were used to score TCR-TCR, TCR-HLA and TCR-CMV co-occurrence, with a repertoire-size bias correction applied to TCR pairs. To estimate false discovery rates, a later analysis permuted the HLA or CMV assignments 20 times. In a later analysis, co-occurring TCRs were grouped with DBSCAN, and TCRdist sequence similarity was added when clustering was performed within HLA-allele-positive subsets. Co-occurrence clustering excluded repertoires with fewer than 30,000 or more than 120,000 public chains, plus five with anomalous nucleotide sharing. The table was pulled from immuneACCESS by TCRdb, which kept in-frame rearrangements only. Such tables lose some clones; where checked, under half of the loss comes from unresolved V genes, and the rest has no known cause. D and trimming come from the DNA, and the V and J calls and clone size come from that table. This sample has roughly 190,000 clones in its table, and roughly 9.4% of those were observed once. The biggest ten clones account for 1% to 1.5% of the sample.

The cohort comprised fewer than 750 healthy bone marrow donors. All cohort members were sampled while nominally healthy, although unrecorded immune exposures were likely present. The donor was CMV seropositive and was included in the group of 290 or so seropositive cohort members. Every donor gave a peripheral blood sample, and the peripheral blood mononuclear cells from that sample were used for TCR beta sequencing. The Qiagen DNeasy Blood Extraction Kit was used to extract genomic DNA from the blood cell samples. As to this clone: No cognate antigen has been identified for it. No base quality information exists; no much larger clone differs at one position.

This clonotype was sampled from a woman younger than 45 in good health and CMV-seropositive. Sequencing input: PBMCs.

The DNA sequence is TGTGCCAGCAGCTTAGCGCATAGGGGGACTAGCGGATCCTACGAGCAGTACTTC. Translated, this gives CASSLAHRGTSGSYEQYF. Here the chain combines TRBV7-8 and TRBJ2-7, and 11 junctional nucleotides match TRBD2. Taken from cysteine to phenylalanine, the CDR3 has 18 residues. The sequence is cut down to CDR3 DNA, 54 bases in frame from base 1. The V end gives up 0 bases and the J end 1 base, leaving 8 bases in the junction not matched to a gene. The germline V gene supplies CDR1 SGHVS and CDR2 FQNEAQ.